One and the same sample provided the 20 T cell receptor beta chains below, sequenced in a study of blood T cell repertoires in COVID-19. Libraries were prepared by immunoSEQ multiplex PCR; TCRdb keeps only in-frame clonotypes and omits some of them. This sample has 200,000 to 250,000 clones, with approximately 83% found just once. Sequenced material: PBMCs or T cells enriched from blood (not recorded which). These receptors were obtained from a woman in her thirties or forties with acute COVID-19.

This clone was seen more than once but under ten times. This sequence joins TRBV5-6 and TRBJ1-2; no clear D gene. The CDR3 is 13 amino acids. The V gene lost 4 bases and the J gene lost 4 bases, with 11 bases spanning the gap. The germline V gene has CDR1 SGHDT and CDR2 YYEEEE. This chain's CDR3 is CASSPDTSYGYTF. In DNA, the CDR3 is TGTGCCAGCAGCCCTGACACGTCCTATGGCTACACCTTC.

This rearrangement joins TRBV6-5 to TRBJ1-1, with 9 bases fitting TRBD1. The CDR3 sequence is 13 residues long. After removal of 6 bases from V and 5 bases from J, the junction contained 4 bases not matched to a gene. CDR1 MNHEY and CDR2 SVGAGI come from the germline V gene. CDR3 nucleotides: TGTGCCAGCAGGGGACAGGGAGGTACTGAAGCTTTCTTT. This gives the protein CASRGQGGTEAFF.

About this clone: Other nucleotide sequences in the sample specify the same CDR3. The chain recombines TRBV18 with TRBJ1-2; TRBD1 matches at 7 bases. Per the germline V gene, CDR1 is KGHSH and CDR2 is LQKENI. This CDR3 is 13 amino acids long. V trimming: 3 bases; J trimming: 2 bases; junction bases outside the gene matches: 0. The CDR3 DNA reads TGTGCCAGCTCACCGGACAGGAACTATGGCTACACCTTC. Encoded protein: CASSPDRNYGYTF.

V and J are TRBV28 and TRBJ2-1, with 7 bases that match TRBD2. V lost 7 bases, J lost 6 bases, and 12 bases stayed unmatched. CDR3 size: 15 residues. The germline V gene encodes CDR1 MDHEN and CDR2 SYDVKM. CDR3 region: CASKVGGSGRNEQFF. The CDR3 DNA is TGTGCCAGCAAAGTGGGGGGGAGCGGGCGCAATGAGCAGTTCTTC.

The gene calls are TRBV28 and TRBJ2-1; 7 bases are shared with TRBD1. This CDR3 has 16 residues. Germline CDR1 and CDR2: MDHEN and SYDVKM. J was trimmed by 0 bases and V by 7 bases; bases with no gene match: 9. DNA of the CDR3: TGTGCCAGCACCTTAGGGGGCGTGAGCTCCTACAATGAGCAGTTCTTC. This codes for CASTLGGVSSYNEQFF.

The rearrangement links TRBV9 to TRBJ1-4, with 8 bases lining up with TRBD1. This CDR3 comprises 16 residues. Trimming took 3 bases from V and 0 from J; bases not matched to a gene: 4. CDR1 and CDR2 from the germline V gene are SGDLS and YYNGEE. DNA for the CDR3: TGTGCCAGCAGCGCCACAGGGGGGACAACTAATGAAAAACTGTTTTTT. This translates into CASSATGGTTNEKLFF.

This clone was seen only a few times. The chain is built from TRBV2 and TRBJ1-2; 9 bases align to TRBD1. This CDR3 comprises 14 residues. CDR1 and CDR2 from the germline V gene are SNHLY and FYNNEI. V was clipped by 6 bases and J by 8 bases; unmatched bases: 10. This chain's CDR3 is CASRGAGTGSGYTF. CDR3 in DNA: TGTGCCAGCAGGGGGGCGGGGACAGGGTCCGGCTACACCTTC.

This clone was seen a single time. V gene TRBV5-4 combines with J gene TRBJ2-7, with D perhaps matching TRBD2 (5 bases). From germline, CDR1 is SGHNT and CDR2 YYREEE (reference sequence). CDR3 length equals 14 residues. Trimming pared 0 bases from V and 3 bases from J, leaving 10 bases between. CDR3 in amino acids: CASSLDSASYEQYF. CDR3 bases: TGTGCCAGCAGCTTGGATAGCGCAAGCTACGAGCAGTACTTC.

This clone appeared a single time. The chain links TRBV23-1 to TRBJ2-3; D is undetermined. TRBV23-1 is an open reading frame whose function is uncertain. V dropped 6 bases and J dropped 1 base, with 20 bases sitting between them. The CDR3 totals 17 residues. For the CDR3, the DNA is TGCGCCAGCAGACCCCCTTTCGCCTACCCGCGCACAGATACGCAGTATTTT. This codes for CASRPPFAYPRTDTQYF.

CDR3 in amino acids: CASSPRLAGGGGEQFF. CDR3 nucleotide sequence: TGCGCCAGCAGCCCCCGACTAGCGGGGGGAGGGGGTGAGCAGTTCTTC. The chain recombines TRBV4-1 with TRBJ2-1; 13 nucleotides match TRBD2. With 4 bases clipped from V and 9 bases from J, the junction kept 9 bases outside the gene matches. CDR3 size: 16 residues. Germline V gene lookup returns CDR1 MGHRA and CDR2 YSYEKL.

This chain links TRBV2 with TRBJ1-5; 9 nucleotides agree with TRBD1. The CDR3 loop spans 15 amino acids. The germline V gene encodes CDR1 SNHLY and CDR2 FYNNEI. V lost 6 bases, J lost 5 bases, and 8 bases stayed unmatched. The CDR3 region has the DNA TGTGCCAGCAGCGGGCGACAGGGGGAGGATCAGCCCCAGCATTTT. This translates into CASSGRQGEDQPQHF.

This chain links TRBV23-1 with TRBJ2-2, with a possible D match to TRBD2 (5 bases). TRBV23-1 is an ORF; its function is uncertain. This CDR3 has 15 amino acids. V gave up 3 bases and J gave up 5 bases, with 13 bases separating them. CDR3 coding DNA: TGCGCCAGCAGTCACCCCGGACGGACTACCGGGGAGCTGTTTTTT. Translating it yields CASSHPGRTTGELFF.

The CDR3 spells CASSPRQYEQYF. The CDR3 DNA sequence: TGTGCCAGCAGCCCAAGACAGTACGAGCAGTACTTC. J is TRBJ2-7 and V is TRBV11-1, with D possibly being TRBD1 (5 bases). This CDR3 has 12 residues. Germline CDR1 reads SGHAT; CDR2 reads FQDESV (reference sequence). V was cut by 5 bases and J by 4 bases, with 9 bases left in between.

The J gene is TRBJ2-3, the V gene TRBV27; 9 bases align to TRBD1. Germline CDR1 is MNHEY and CDR2 is SMNVEV (reference sequence). This CDR3 region has 15 residues. J lost 6 bases, V lost 4 bases, and 8 bases had no gene match. Here the CDR3 reads CASSSTGTGWDTQYF. DNA for the CDR3: TGTGCCAGCAGTTCAACCGGGACAGGGTGGGATACGCAGTATTTT.

V is TRBV18 and J is TRBJ2-3; D ambiguous. This CDR3 comprises 14 residues. Germline-derived CDR1 and CDR2 are KGHSH and LQKENI. The V and J ends lost 2 bases and 2 bases respectively, with 8 bases between them. The CDR3 DNA reads as TGTGCCAGCTCACCATTCAGCGACACAGATACGCAGTATTTT. It encodes CASSPFSDTDTQYF. Variable domain in full (rest from reference TRBV18 and TRBJ2-3): NAGVMQNPRHLVRRRGQEARLRCSPMKGHSHVYWYRQLPEEGLKFMVYLQKENIIDESGMPKERFSAEFPKEGPSILRIQQVVRGDSAAYFCASSPFSDTDTQYFGPGTRLTVL.

The chain combines TRBV6-5 with TRBJ1-3; D perhaps matches TRBD1 (6 bases). The V and J ends lost 5 bases and 4 bases respectively, with 15 bases between them. Germline V gene sequence: CDR1 MNHEY, CDR2 SVGAGI. The CDR3 has 15 residues. The CDR3 spells CASSPLRGRGNTIYF. The CDR3 nucleotides are TGTGCCAGCAGTCCCCTTAGGGGGAGAGGAAACACCATATATTTT.

The rearrangement joins TRBV4-2 to TRBJ1-1; D is ambiguous. Germline lookup yields CDR1 LGHNA and CDR2 YNFKEQ. V lost 5 bases and J 1 base, leaving 11 bases between the germline ends. CDR3 size: 14 residues. The CDR3 DNA reads TGTGCCAGCAGCTCCCACGGTCCGAACACTGAAGCTTTCTTT. It codes for CASSSHGPNTEAFF.

This sequence joins TRBV11-2 and TRBJ2-1; the match to TRBD2 covers 9 bases. The CDR3 extends over 15 amino acids. After removal of 5 bases from V and 2 bases from J, the junction contained 4 bases not matched to a gene. Looked up from germline, CDR1 is SGHAT and CDR2 is FQNNGV. CDR3 sequence reads: CASSISSGAYNEQFF. CDR3 coding DNA: TGTGCCAGCAGCATTTCTAGCGGGGCCTACAATGAGCAGTTCTTC. The variable domain in full, with the rest retrieved from reference TRBV11-2 and TRBJ2-1, is EAGVAQSPRYKIIEKRQSVAFWCNPISGHATLYWYQQILGQGPKLLIQFQNNGVVDDSQLPKDRFSAERLKGVDSTLKIQPAKLEDSAVYLCASSISSGAYNEQFFGPGTRLTVL.

The chain joins TRBV3-1 (or the pseudogene TRBV3-2) to TRBJ2-7; the match to TRBD1 covers 7 bases. With V trimmed by 4 bases and J by 6 bases, 9 bases remained unmatched. Germline V gene lookup returns CDR1 LGHDT and CDR2 YNNKEL (reference sequence). The CDR3 length is 14 residues. CDR3 nucleotides: TGTGCCAGCAGCCCTCGGACAGGTGCCGGCGAGCAGTACTTC. Translation: CASSPRTGAGEQYF.

The genes are TRBV24-1 and TRBJ2-5; D uncertain. Germline CDR1 and CDR2: KGHDR and SFDVKD. Trimming pared 2 bases from V and 1 base from J, leaving 13 bases between. The CDR3 contains 16 residues. CDR3: CATSDSHSPLQETQYF. In nucleotides, the CDR3 is TGTGCCACCAGTGATTCCCACAGCCCGCTCCAAGAGACCCAGTACTTC.